This TCR beta chain was sequenced during a study of T cells in Graves' hyperthyroidism and ophthalmopathy. This clonotype appeared many times. The CDR3 spans 16 residues. J gave up 2 bases and V 3 bases, and 4 bases lay outside the gene matches. The V gene's germline CDR1 is MNHNS and CDR2 SASEGT. Exclusions: uncontrolled infection, other autoimmune disease, pregnancy, lactation. Clinicians diagnosed patients from clinical symptoms, serum thyroxine and TRAb, thyroid ultrasound and orbital computed tomography. Cells are PBMCs isolated from about 10 ml of fresh blood. The CDR3 regions of TCR beta were amplified from RNA transcripts. A set of HTBI primers served as the primers for a first-round RT-PCR of the TCR CDR3. TCRdb passed the multiplex PCR reads through MiXCR, listing each CDR3 protein once. This table has 400,000 to 450,000 distinct CDR3 sequences, about 14% appearing once.

Sequenced input: blood. This sequence was found in a man aged 18 to 29 with Graves' ophthalmopathy. This chain connects TRBV6-1 to TRBJ2-5, with 12 bases fitting TRBD2. The CDR3 spells CASSDGLAGTQETQYF. Here the CDR3 DNA reads TGTGCCAGCAGTGATGGACTAGCGGGAACTCAAGAGACCCAGTACTTC.